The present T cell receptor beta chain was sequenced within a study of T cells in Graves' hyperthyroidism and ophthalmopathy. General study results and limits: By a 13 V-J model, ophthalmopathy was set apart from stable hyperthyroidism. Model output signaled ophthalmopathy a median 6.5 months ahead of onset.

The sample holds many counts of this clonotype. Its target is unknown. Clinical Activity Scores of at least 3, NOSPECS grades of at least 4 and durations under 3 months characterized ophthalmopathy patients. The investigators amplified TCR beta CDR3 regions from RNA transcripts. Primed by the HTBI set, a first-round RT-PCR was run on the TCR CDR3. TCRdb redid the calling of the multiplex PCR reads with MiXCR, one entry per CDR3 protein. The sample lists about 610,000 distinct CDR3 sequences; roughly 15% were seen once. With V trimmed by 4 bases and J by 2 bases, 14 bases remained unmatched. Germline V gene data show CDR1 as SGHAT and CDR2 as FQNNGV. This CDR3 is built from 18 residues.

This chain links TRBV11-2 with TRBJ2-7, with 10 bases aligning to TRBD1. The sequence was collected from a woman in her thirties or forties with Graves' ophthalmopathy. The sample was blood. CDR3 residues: CASSSPQGGTGDPYEQYF. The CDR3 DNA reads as TGTGCCAGCAGCTCCCCCCAGGGGGGGACAGGGGACCCCTACGAGCAGTACTTC. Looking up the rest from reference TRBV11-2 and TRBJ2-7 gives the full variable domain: EAGVAQSPRYKIIEKRQSVAFWCNPISGHATLYWYQQILGQGPKLLIQFQNNGVVDDSQLPKDRFSAERLKGVDSTLKIQPAKLEDSAVYLCASSSPQGGTGDPYEQYFGPGTRLTVT.